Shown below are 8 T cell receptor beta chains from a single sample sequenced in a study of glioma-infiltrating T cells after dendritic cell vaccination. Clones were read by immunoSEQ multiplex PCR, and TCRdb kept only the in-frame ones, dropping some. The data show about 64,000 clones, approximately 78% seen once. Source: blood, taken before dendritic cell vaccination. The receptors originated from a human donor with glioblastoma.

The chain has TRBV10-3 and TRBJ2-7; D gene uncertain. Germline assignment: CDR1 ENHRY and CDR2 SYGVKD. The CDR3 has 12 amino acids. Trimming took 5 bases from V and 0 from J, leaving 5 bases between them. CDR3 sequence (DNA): TGTGCCATCAGTACTGGCTCCTACGAGCAGTACTTC. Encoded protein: CAISTGSYEQYF.

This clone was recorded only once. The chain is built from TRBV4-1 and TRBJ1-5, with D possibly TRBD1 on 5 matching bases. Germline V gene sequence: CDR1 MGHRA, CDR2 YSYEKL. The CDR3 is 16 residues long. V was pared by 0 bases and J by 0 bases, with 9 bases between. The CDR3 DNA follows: TGCGCCAGCAGCCAAGATGGAGGGGTTAGCAATCAGCCCCAGCATTTT. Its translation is CASSQDGGVSNQPQHF.

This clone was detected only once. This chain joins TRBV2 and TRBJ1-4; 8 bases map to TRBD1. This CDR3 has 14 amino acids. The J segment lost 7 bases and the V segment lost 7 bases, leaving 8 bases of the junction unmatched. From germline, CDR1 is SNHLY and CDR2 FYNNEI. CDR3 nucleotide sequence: TGTGCCAGCAACATCAGGGGGCGCGGTGAAAAACTGTTTTTT. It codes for CASNIRGRGEKLFF.

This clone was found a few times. This CDR3 reads CASRNAGSYEQYF. CDR3 sequence (DNA): TGTGCCAGCAGGAACGCAGGTTCCTACGAGCAGTACTTC. This chain links TRBV25-1 with TRBJ2-7; D remains ambiguous. The CDR3 is 13 residues long. Between the trimmed V and J ends, which lost 6 bases and 1 base, there was a span of 10 bases. Per the germline V gene, CDR1 is MGHDK and CDR2 is SYGVNS.

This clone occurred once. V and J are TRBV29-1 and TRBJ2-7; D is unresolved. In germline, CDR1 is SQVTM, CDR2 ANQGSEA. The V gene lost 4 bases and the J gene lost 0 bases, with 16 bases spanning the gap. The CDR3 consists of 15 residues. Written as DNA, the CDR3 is TGCAGCGTTGGAGGAACGATCAGTAGCTCCTACGAGCAGTACTTC. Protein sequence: CSVGGTISSSYEQYF.

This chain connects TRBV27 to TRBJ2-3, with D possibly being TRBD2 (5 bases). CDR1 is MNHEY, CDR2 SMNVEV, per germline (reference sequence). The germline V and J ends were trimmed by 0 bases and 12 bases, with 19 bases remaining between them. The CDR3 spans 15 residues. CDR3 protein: CASSLSGLNLEAQYF. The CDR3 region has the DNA TGTGCCAGCAGTTTATCGGGCCTTAACTTGGAGGCCCAGTATTTT.

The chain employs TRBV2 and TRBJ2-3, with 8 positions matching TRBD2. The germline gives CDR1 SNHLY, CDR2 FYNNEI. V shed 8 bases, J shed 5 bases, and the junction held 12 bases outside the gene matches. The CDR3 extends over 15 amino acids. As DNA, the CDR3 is TGTGCCAGCCGTAAAAGCGGGGGCCCTAGAGATACGCAGTATTTT. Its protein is CASRKSGGPRDTQYF.

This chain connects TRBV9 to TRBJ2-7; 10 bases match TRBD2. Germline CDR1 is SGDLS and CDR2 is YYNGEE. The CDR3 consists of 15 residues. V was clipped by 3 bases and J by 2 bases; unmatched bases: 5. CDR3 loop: CASSAGLAVAYEQYF. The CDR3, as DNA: TGTGCCAGCAGCGCAGGACTAGCGGTGGCCTACGAGCAGTACTTC. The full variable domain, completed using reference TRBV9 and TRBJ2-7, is DSGVTQTPKHLITATGQRVTLRCSPRSGDLSVYWYQQSLDQGLQFLIQYYNGEERAKGNILERFSAQQFPDLHSELNLSSLELGDSALYFCASSAGLAVAYEQYFGPGTRLTVT.